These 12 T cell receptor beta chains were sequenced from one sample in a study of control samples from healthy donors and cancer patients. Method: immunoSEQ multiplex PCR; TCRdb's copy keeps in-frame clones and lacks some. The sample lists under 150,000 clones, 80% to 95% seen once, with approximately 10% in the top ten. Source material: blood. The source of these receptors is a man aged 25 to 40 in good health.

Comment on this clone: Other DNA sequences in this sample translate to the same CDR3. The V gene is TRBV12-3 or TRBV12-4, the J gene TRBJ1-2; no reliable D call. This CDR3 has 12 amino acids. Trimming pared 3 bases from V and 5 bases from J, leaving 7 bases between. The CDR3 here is CASSFGGYGYTF. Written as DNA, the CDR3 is TGTGCCAGCAGTTTTGGAGGATATGGCTACACCTTC.

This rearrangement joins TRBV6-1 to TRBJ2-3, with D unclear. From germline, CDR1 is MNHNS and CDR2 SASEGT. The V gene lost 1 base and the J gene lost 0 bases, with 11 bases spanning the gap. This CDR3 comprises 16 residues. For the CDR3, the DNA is TGTGCCAGCAGTGAAGTTCCCTGGATGAGCACAGATACGCAGTATTTT. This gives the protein CASSEVPWMSTDTQYF.

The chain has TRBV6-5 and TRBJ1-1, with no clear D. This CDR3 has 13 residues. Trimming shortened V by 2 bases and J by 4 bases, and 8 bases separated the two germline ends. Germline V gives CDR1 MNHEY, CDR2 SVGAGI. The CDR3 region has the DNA TGTGCCAGCAGTTACAAGGGTGGCACTGAAGCTTTCTTT. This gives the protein CASSYKGGTEAFF.

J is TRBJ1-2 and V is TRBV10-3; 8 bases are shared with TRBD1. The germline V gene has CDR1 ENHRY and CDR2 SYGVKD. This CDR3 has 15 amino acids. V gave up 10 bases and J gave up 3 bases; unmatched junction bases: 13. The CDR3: CATHPLDREYYGYTF. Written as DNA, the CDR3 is TGTGCCACGCACCCCCTGGACAGGGAGTACTATGGCTACACCTTC.

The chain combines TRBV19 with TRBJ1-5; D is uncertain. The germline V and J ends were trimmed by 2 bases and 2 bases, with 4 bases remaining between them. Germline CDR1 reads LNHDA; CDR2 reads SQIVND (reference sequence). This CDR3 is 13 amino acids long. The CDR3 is CASSIPGNQPQHF. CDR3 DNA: TGTGCCAGTAGTATACCGGGCAATCAGCCCCAGCATTTT.

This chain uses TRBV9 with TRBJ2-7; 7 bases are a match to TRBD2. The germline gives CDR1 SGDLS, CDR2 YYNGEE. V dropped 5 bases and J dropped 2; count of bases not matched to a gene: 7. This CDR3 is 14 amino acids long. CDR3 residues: CASSPRERAYEQYF. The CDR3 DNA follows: TGTGCCAGCAGTCCGCGGGAGCGAGCCTACGAGCAGTACTTC.

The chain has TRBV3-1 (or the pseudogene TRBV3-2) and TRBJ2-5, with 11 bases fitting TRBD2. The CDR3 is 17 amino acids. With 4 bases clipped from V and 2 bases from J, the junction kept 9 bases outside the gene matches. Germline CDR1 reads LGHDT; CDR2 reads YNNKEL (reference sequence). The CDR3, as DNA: TGTGCCAGCAGCCGTCGACTAGCGGGGACCAATCAAGAGACCCAGTACTTC. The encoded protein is CASSRRLAGTNQETQYF.

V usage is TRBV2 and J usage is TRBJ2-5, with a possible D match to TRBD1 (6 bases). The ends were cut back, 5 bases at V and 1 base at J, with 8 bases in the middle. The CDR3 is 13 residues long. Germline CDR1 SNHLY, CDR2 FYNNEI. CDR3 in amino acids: CASSTDSQETQYF. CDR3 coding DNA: TGTGCCAGCAGTACGGACAGCCAAGAGACCCAGTACTTC.

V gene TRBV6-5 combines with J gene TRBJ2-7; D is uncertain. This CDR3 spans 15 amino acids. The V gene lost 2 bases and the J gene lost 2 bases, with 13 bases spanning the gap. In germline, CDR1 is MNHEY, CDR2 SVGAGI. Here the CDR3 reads CASSYASSFPYEQYF. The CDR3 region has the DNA TGTGCCAGCAGTTACGCCTCTAGTTTCCCCTACGAGCAGTACTTC.

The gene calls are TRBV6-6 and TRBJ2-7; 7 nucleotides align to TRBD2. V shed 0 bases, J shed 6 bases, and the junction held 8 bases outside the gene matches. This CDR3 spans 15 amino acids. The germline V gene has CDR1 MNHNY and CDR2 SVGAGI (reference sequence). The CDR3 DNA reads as TGTGCCAGCAGTTACTCGACTAGCCCCACCGGCGAGCAGTACTTC. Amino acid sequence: CASSYSTSPTGEQYF.

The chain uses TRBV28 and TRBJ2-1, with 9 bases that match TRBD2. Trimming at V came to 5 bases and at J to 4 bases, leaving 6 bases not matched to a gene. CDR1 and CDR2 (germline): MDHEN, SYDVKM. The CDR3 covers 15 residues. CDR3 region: CASSAGTSLYNEQFF. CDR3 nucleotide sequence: TGTGCCAGCAGTGCCGGGACTAGCTTATACAATGAGCAGTTCTTC. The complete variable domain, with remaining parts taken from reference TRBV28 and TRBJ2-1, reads DVKVTQSSRYLVKRTGEKVFLECVQDMDHENMFWYRQDPGLGLRLIYFSYDVKMKEKGDIPEGYSVSREKKERFSLILESASTNQTSMYLCASSAGTSLYNEQFFGPGTRLTVL.

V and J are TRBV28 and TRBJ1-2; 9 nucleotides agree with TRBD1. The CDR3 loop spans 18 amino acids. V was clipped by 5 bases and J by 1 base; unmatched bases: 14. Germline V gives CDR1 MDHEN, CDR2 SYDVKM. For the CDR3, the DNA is TGTGCCAGCAGTACTTTAAGGAACAGGGGGCTCGGTAACTATGGCTACACCTTC. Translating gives CASSTLRNRGLGNYGYTF.